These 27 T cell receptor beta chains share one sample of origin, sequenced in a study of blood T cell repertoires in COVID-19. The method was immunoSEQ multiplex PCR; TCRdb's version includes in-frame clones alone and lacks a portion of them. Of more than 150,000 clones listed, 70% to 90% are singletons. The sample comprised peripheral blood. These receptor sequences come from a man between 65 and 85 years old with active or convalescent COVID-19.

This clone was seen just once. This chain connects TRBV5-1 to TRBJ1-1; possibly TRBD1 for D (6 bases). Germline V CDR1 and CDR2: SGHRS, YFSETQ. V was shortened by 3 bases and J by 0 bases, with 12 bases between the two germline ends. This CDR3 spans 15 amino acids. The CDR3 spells CASSSPGQMNTEAFF. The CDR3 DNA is TGCGCCAGCAGCTCCCCGGGACAAATGAACACTGAAGCTTTCTTT.

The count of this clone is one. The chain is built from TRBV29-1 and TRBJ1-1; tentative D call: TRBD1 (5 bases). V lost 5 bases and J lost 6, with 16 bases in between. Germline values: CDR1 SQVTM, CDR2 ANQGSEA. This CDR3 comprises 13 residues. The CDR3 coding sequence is TGCAGCGTTCCCCGGGCGGGACCGCCTGAAGCTTTCTTT. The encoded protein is CSVPRAGPPEAFF.

This chain's CDR3 is CATSRPLGTPNTGELFF. CDR3 nucleotide sequence: TGTGCCACCAGCAGACCTCTTGGGACACCGAACACCGGGGAGCTGTTTTTT. V gene TRBV15 combines with J gene TRBJ2-2; maybe TRBD1 (6 bases). This CDR3 is 17 amino acids long. Trimming removed 2 bases from V and 0 bases from J, with 13 bases in between. The V gene's germline CDR1 is LNHNV and CDR2 YYDKDF (reference sequence).

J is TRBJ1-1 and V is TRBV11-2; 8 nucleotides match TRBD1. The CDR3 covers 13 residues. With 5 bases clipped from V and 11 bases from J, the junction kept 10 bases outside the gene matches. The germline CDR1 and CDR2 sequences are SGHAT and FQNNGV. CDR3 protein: CASSADRGLLAFF. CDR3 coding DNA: TGTGCCAGCAGCGCCGACAGGGGCTTGCTGGCTTTCTTT.

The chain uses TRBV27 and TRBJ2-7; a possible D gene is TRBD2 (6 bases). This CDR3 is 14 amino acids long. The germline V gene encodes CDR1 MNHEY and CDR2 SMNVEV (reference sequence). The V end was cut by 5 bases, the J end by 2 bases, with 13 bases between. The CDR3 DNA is TGTGCCAGCAGTCTTAACGGAGGGGCCTACGAGCAGTACTTC. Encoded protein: CASSLNGGAYEQYF.

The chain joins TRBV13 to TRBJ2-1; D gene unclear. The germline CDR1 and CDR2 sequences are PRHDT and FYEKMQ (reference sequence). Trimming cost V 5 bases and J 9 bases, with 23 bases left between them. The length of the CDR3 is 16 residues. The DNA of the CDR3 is TGTGCCAGCAGCCCCCGCGGCTCAACTTTTTTTGGTGAGCAGTTCTTC. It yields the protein CASSPRGSTFFGEQFF.

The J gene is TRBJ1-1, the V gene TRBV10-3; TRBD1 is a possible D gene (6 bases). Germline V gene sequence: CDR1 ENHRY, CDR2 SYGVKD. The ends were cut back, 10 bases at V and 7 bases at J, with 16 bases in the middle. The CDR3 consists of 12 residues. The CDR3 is CATQGGGGEAFF. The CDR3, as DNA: TGTGCCACCCAGGGAGGGGGAGGTGAAGCTTTCTTT.

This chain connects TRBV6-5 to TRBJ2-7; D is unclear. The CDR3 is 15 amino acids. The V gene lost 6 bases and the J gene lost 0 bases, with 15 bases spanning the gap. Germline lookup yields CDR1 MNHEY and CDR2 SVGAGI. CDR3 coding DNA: TGTGCCAGCAGAACCTTACAGAATCCCTCCTACGAGCAGTACTTC. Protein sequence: CASRTLQNPSYEQYF.

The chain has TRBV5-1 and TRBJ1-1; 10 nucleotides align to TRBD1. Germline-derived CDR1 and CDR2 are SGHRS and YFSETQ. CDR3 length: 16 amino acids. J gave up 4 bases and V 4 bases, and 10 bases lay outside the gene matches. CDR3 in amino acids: CASSPRTGGLGTEAFF. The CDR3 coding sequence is TGCGCCAGCAGCCCAAGGACAGGGGGATTGGGCACTGAAGCTTTCTTT.

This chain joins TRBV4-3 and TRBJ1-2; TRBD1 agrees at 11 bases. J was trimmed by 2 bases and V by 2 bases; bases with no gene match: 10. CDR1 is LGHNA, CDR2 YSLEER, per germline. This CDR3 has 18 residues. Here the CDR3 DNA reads TGCGCCAGCAGCCAACCGGGGACAGGGGGTGCTAACAACTATGGCTACACCTTC. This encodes CASSQPGTGGANNYGYTF.

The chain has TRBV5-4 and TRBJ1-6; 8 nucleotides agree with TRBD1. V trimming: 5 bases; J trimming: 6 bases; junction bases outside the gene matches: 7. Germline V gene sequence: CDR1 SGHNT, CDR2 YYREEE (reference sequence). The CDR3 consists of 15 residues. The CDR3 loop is CASRSGQGANSPLHF. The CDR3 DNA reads TGTGCCAGCAGATCTGGACAGGGAGCTAATTCACCCCTCCACTTT.

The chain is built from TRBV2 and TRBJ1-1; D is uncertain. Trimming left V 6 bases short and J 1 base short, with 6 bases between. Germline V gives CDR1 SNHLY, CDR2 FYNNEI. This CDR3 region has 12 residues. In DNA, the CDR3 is TGTGCCAGCAGCCCGAGGAACACTGAAGCTTTCTTT. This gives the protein CASSPRNTEAFF. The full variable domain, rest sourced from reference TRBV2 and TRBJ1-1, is EPEVTQTPSHQVTQMGQEVILRCVPISNHLYFYWYRQILGQKVEFLVSFYNNEISEKSEIFDDQFSVERPDGSNFTLKIRSTKLEDSAMYFCASSPRNTEAFFGQGTRLTVV.

The CDR3 spells CASSGSSGTETQYF. Written as DNA, the CDR3 is TGTGCCAGCAGTGGGTCTAGCGGGACAGAGACCCAGTACTTC. This chain connects TRBV2 to TRBJ2-5, with TRBD2 matching 9 bases. After removal of 4 bases from V and 4 bases from J, the junction contained 4 bases not matched to a gene. Germline V gene sequence: CDR1 SNHLY, CDR2 FYNNEI. The CDR3 runs to 14 residues.

CDR3 region: CASSQDRVRLFF. DNA of the CDR3: TGTGCCAGCAGCCAGGACAGGGTACGCTTGTTCTTC. This chain uses TRBV14 with TRBJ2-1; 8 nucleotides align to TRBD1. V shed 3 bases and J 15 bases; nucleotides not matched to a gene: 7. Germline values: CDR1 SGHDN, CDR2 FVKESK. CDR3 length equals 12 residues. The full variable domain, its missing parts supplied by reference TRBV14 and TRBJ2-1, is EAGVTQFPSHSVIEKGQTVTLRCDPISGHDNLYWYRRVMGKEIKFLLHFVKESKQDESGMPNNRFLAERTGGTYSTLKVQPAELEDSGVYFCASSQDRVRLFFGPGTRLTVL.

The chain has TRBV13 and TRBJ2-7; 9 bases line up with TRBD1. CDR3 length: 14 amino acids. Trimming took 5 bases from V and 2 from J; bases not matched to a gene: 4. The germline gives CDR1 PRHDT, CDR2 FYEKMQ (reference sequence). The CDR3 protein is CASSHRDRAYEQYF. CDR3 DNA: TGTGCCAGCAGCCACCGGGACAGGGCCTACGAGCAGTACTTC.

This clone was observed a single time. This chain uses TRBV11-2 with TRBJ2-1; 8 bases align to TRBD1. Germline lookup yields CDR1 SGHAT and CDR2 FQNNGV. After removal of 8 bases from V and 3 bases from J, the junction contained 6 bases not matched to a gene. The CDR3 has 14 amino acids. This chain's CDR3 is CASGGTGLYNEQFF. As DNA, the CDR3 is TGTGCCAGCGGGGGGACAGGACTCTACAATGAGCAGTTCTTC.

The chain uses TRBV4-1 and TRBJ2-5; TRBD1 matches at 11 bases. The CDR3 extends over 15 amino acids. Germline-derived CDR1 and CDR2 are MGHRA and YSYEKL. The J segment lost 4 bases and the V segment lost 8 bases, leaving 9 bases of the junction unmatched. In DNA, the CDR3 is TGCGCCAGCTCCGGACAGGGGGCTGGGTTAGAGACCCAGTACTTC. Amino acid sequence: CASSGQGAGLETQYF.

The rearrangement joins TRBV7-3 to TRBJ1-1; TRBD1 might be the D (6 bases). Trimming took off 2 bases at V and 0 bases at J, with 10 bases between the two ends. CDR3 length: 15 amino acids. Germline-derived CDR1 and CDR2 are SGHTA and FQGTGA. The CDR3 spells CASSLGRGMNTEAFF. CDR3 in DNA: TGTGCCAGCAGCTTAGGCAGGGGTATGAACACTGAAGCTTTCTTT.

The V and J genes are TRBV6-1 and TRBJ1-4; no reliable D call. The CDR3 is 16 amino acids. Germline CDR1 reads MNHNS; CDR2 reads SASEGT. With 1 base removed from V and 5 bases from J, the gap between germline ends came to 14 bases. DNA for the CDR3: TGTGCCAGCAGTGAAGTAGGACGGGGTAGAAATGAAAAACTGTTTTTT. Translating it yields CASSEVGRGRNEKLFF.

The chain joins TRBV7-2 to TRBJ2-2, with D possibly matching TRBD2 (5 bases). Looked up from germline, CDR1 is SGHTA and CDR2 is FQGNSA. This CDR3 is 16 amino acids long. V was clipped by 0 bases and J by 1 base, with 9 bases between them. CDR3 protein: CASSLAAGQNTGELFF. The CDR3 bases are TGTGCCAGCAGCTTAGCTGCGGGCCAGAACACCGGGGAGCTGTTTTTT.

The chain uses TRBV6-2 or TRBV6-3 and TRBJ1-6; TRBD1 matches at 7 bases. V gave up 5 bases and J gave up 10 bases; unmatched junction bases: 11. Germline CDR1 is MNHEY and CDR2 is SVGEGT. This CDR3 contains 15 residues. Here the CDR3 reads CASSRNRGGGSPLHF. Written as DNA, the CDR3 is TGTGCCAGCAGTCGGAACAGGGGAGGTGGCTCACCCCTCCACTTT.

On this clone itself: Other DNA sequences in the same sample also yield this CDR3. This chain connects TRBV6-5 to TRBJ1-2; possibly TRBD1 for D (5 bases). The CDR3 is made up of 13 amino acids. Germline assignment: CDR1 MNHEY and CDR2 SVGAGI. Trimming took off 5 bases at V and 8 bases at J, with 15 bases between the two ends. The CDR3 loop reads CASSPGTRGGYTF. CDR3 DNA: TGTGCCAGCAGTCCCGGGACTCGAGGCGGCTACACCTTC.

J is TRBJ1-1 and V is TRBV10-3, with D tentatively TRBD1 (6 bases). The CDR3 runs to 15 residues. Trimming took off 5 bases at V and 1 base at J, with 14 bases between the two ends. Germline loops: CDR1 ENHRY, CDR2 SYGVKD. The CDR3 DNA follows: TGTGCCATCAGTATTGGAACAGGGACGAACACTGAAGCTTTCTTT. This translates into CAISIGTGTNTEAFF.

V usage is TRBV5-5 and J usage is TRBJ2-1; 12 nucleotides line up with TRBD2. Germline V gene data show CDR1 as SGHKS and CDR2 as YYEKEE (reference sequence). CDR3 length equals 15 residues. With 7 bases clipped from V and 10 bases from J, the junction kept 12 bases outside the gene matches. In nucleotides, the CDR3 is TGTGCCAGCGGACCGGGACTAGCGGGCCTCGTCGAGCAGTTCTTC. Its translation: CASGPGLAGLVEQFF.

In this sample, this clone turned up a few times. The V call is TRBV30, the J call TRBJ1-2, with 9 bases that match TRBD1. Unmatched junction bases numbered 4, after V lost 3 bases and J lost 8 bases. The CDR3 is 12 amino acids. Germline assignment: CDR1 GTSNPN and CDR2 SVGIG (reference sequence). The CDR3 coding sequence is TGTGCCTGGAGAAGGACAGGGGCAGGCTACACCTTC. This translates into CAWRRTGAGYTF.

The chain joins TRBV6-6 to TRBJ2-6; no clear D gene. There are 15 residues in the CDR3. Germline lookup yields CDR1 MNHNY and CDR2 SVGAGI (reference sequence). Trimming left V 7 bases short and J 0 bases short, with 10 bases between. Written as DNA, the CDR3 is TGTGCCAGCACCCACATTGGCTCTGGGGCCAACGTCCTGACTTTC. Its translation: CASTHIGSGANVLTF.

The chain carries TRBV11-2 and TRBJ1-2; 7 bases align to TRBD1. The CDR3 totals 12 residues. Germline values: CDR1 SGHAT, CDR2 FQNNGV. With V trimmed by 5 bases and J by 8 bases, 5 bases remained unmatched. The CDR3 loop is CASSRGPGGYTF. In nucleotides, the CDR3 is TGTGCCAGCAGCAGGGGGCCCGGGGGCTACACCTTC.